A selection of T cell receptor beta chains follows, all from one sample in a study of blood T cell repertoires in COVID-19. TCRdb's table, derived via immunoSEQ multiplex PCR, lists solely in-frame clones and lacks some. The data contain some 57,000 clones, 80% to 95% of them singletons. Sequencing used peripheral blood. The receptors derive from a human donor in a cohort sampled during active COVID-19. CDR3s leave out the opening cysteine and the closing phenylalanine or tryptophan.

V: TRBV11-2; J: TRBJ2-7; CDR3: ASSSGLSYEQY
V: TRBV5-6; J: TRBJ1-2; CDR3: ASSLAGYGYT
V: TRBV5-1; J: TRBJ2-5; CDR3: ASSLDSQETQY
V: TRBV28; J: TRBJ2-7; CDR3: ASDTAGSSYEQY
V: TRBV11-2; J: TRBJ2-7; CDR3: ASSLIAGGPYEQY
V: TRBV20-1; J: TRBJ1-5; CDR3: SASTGENNQPQH
V: TRBV2; J: TRBJ2-2; CDR3: ASSGGTGRNTGELF
V: TRBV7-7; J: TRBJ2-5; CDR3: ASSQGRAIRQETQY
V: TRBV5-6; J: TRBJ1-3; CDR3: ASSLSPTGNTIY
V: TRBV7-3; J: TRBJ1-2; CDR3: ASSLAGNRDYT
V: TRBV4-2; J: TRBJ2-3; CDR3: ASSPELTGSRPH
V: TRBV19; J: TRBJ1-1; CDR3: ASRPGTGSHTEAF
V: TRBV6-5; J: TRBJ1-1; CDR3: ASSYSTGSTEAF
V: TRBV5-5; J: TRBJ1-1; CDR3: ASSSDRGTEAF
V: TRBV7-2; J: TRBJ2-3; CDR3: ASSFELDTQY
V: TRBV5-5; J: TRBJ2-7; CDR3: ASSAGPTSGSEFSYEQY
V: TRBV14; J: TRBJ2-3; CDR3: ASSQWSENTQY
V: TRBV7-9; J: TRBJ1-1; CDR3: ASSSQGDLTEAF
V: TRBV5-4; J: TRBJ2-7; CDR3: ASSEGQGAPYEQY
V: TRBV9; J: TRBJ2-1; CDR3: ASSVAGLAGDNEQF
V: TRBV6-2/TRBV6-3; J: TRBJ2-7; CDR3: ASSYNPGTAVGEQY
V: TRBV3-1/TRBV3-2; J: TRBJ2-7; CDR3: ASSLRGGFGEQY
V: TRBV2; J: TRBJ1-5; CDR3: ASIRTPPVQPQH
V: TRBV6-5; J: TRBJ2-1; CDR3: ASKSGSEQF
V: TRBV19; J: TRBJ2-1; CDR3: ASTSGGRSYNEQF
V: TRBV7-6; J: TRBJ1-4; CDR3: ASSSPRGAKLF
V: TRBV18; J: TRBJ2-2; CDR3: ASSLSGTSGTGELF
V: TRBV9; J: TRBJ2-3; CDR3: ATSGTSSSDTQY